The entry below describes one TCR beta chain. What it binds is unknown. This sample is part of a study of vaccination effects on CD4 cells after COVID-19. At the level of the study: Within the ViraFEST assay, antigen-specific CD4+ T cells underwent expansion with viral peptide pools prior to sequencing. Broader study findings: Early timepoints after infection were absent, and convalescent patients were few in the study.

Once cultured for 10 days, the cells underwent separation to obtain CD4+ T cells. Two-dose BNT162b2 or mRNA-1273 vaccination was given to participants. Neither prior SARS-CoV-2 infection nor positive nucleocapsid antibodies were present in the vaccine recipients. Measured with immunoSEQ multiplex PCR; TCRdb has only the in-frame clones, and not every one. The sample consists of about 57,000 clones, less than 80% of them appearing once. The TCR sequence derives from a human donor who received a COVID-19 vaccine. This sample comprised CD4+ T cells from PBMCs cultured without peptide, obtained after COVID-19 vaccination.

The CDR3 DNA follows: TGTGCCAGCTCACCAAGAGGACAGTCCTACGAGCAGTACTTC. This sequence encodes CASSPRGQSYEQYF. The genes are TRBV18 and TRBJ2-7, with D possibly matching TRBD1 (6 bases). The germline V gene encodes CDR1 KGHSH and CDR2 LQKENI. This CDR3 comprises 14 residues. Trimming stripped 2 bases from V and 1 base from J, with 9 bases between.